The text below deals with one T cell receptor beta chain. This clone's antigen is unknown. No much larger clone is present one base from it, and per-base qualities are unavailable. The immunoSEQ kit was used, according to the manufacturer's recommendations, to generate TCR beta libraries from genomic DNA. For library preparation, a first multiplex PCR was performed with proprietary primers, followed by a second PCR in which unique barcodes were added, and bead cleanups were performed after each round. A positive control reaction and a negative control reaction, both provided in the kit, were run with every batch of samples. The final libraries were assessed on an Agilent 4200 TapeStation D1000 ScreenTape, pooled by volume, and quantified by qPCR. An Illumina NextSeq500 fitted with a MidOutput 150-cycle cartridge performed the sequencing, running 156 Read1 cycles and 15 Index1 cycles with the kit's custom primers. The pooled library was loaded at 0.9 to 1 pM with a 20% PhiX control spike-in. As for the authors' bioinformatics: Vendor-processed data were analyzed in R, and a clonotype was defined as all T cells sharing the same CDR3 nucleotide sequence. For clone abundance analyses, frequencies were normalized to the 10,000 most abundant clones in each sample. Public T cell clones, which averaged fewer than five per sample, were removed prior to analysis. An abundance difference of at least 32-fold between compartments was the criterion for calling clonotypes tumor-enriched or baseline blood-enriched. A beta-binomial differential abundance model was applied to find clonotypes that expanded or contracted between blood time points. Tumor-blood repertoire similarity was measured with the Baroni-Urbani and Buser coefficient, and groups were compared using two-tailed Wilcoxon tests in R. This is the immuneACCESS table as TCRdb keeps it, with only in-frame sequences that have V and J called. A part of the clones is gone; compared with another copy, unresolved V genes explain less than half, and the rest is unexplained. That table supplies the V and J calls and clone size; D and trimming were determined from the DNA. For this sample there are 55,000 to 65,000 clones; 78% appear just once. In total, the top ten clones hold 6% to 8% of the sample.

What this sample's time point label stands for: baseline pretreatment blood. Interpreted using the paper, the treatment or condition label stands for: 15 Gy SBRT to primary tumor, nephrectomy 4 weeks later. Serial peripheral blood from radiation-treated patients was sampled at baseline, 2 weeks and 4 weeks after SBRT to track tumor-enriched clonotypes. Renal cell carcinoma with clear cell pathology was present in all patients. Genomic DNA for TCR sequencing was prepared using the QIAamp DNA Blood Mini Kit (Qiagen). The analyses included just those samples that passed every quality control check. The data derive from a study of radiation and T cells in renal cell carcinoma (dated by TCRdb to 2020 to 2022). For the study in its entirety: The samples were obtained from a clinical trial, where primary renal cell carcinomas were treated with 15 Gy stereotactic body radiation therapy and then removed by nephrectomy 4 weeks afterward. A total of some 51 samples underwent TCR beta sequencing, made up of about 26 tumors and some 27 peripheral blood samples. A total of 4,016,671 unique CDR3 nucleotide sequences, encoding around 2.7 million unique CDR3 amino acid sequences, were found across all 50 or so samples. Overall study results and their limits: Blood repertoire dynamics were not followed beyond 4 weeks after treatment. Because no pretreatment tumor biopsies were available, whether clonotypes were present in the tumor at baseline could not be determined. Top tumor clonotypes rose in blood from baseline to 2 weeks post-radiation, then contracted by 4 weeks, suggesting transient expansion of tumor-resident clones. Effects of radiation dose or scheduling on the TCR repertoire could not be addressed with the single-armed trial design.

CDR1 and CDR2 were assigned from the germline V gene (reference sequence) as GTSNPN and SVGIG. CDR3 length: 15 amino acids, cysteine to phenylalanine. The retained sequence is limited to the CDR3, 45 bases, with the frame set at the first base. After removal of 3 bases from V and 5 bases from J, the junction retains 9 bases not matched to a gene. The source material was blood, sampled from a patient whose treatment included radiotherapy and nephrectomy. The receptor's source is a man aged 55 to 70 with renal cell carcinoma. The chain uses TRBV30 and TRBJ2-2, with 7 bases in between that match TRBD1. The DNA sequence is as follows: TGTGCCTGGAGCGGCCGGGACAGAGTTACCGGGGAGCTGTTTTTT. Translated, this is CAWSGRDRVTGELFF. With the rest looked up from the reference TRBV30 and TRBJ2-2 genes rather than sequenced, the full variable domain is SQTIHQWPATLVQPVGSPLSLECTVEGTSNPNLYWYRQAAGRGLQLLFYSVGIGQISSEVPQNLSASRPQDRQFILSSKKLLLSDSGFYLCAWSGRDRVTGELFFGEGSRLTVL.